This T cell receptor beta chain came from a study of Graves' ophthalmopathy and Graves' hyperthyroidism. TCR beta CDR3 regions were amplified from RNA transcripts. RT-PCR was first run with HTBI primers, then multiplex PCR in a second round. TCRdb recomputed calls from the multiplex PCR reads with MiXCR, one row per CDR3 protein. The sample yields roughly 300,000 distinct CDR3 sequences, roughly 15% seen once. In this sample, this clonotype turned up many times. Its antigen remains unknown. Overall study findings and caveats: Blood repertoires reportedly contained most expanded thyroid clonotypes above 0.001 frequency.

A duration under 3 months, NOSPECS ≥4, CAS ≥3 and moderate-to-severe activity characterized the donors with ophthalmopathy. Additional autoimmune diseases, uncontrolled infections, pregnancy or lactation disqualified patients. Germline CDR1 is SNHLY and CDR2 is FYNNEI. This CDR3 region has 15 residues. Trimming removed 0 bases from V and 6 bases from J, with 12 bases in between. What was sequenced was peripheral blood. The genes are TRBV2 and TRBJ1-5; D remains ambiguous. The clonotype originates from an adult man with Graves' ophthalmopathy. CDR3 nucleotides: TGTGCCAGCAGTGAAGCGCTTCAAGGAATTCAGCCCCAGCATTTT. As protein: CASSEALQGIQPQHF.